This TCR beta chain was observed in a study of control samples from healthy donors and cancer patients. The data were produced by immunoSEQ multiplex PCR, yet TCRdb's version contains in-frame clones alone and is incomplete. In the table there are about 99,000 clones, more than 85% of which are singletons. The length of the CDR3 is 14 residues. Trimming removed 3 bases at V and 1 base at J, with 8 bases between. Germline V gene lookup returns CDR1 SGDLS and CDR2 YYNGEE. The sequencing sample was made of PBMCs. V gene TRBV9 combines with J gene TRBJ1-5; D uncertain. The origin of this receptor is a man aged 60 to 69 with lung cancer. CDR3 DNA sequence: TGTGCCAGCAGCGAGGGTGGGAGCAATCAGCCCCAGCATTTT. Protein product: CASSEGGSNQPQHF.